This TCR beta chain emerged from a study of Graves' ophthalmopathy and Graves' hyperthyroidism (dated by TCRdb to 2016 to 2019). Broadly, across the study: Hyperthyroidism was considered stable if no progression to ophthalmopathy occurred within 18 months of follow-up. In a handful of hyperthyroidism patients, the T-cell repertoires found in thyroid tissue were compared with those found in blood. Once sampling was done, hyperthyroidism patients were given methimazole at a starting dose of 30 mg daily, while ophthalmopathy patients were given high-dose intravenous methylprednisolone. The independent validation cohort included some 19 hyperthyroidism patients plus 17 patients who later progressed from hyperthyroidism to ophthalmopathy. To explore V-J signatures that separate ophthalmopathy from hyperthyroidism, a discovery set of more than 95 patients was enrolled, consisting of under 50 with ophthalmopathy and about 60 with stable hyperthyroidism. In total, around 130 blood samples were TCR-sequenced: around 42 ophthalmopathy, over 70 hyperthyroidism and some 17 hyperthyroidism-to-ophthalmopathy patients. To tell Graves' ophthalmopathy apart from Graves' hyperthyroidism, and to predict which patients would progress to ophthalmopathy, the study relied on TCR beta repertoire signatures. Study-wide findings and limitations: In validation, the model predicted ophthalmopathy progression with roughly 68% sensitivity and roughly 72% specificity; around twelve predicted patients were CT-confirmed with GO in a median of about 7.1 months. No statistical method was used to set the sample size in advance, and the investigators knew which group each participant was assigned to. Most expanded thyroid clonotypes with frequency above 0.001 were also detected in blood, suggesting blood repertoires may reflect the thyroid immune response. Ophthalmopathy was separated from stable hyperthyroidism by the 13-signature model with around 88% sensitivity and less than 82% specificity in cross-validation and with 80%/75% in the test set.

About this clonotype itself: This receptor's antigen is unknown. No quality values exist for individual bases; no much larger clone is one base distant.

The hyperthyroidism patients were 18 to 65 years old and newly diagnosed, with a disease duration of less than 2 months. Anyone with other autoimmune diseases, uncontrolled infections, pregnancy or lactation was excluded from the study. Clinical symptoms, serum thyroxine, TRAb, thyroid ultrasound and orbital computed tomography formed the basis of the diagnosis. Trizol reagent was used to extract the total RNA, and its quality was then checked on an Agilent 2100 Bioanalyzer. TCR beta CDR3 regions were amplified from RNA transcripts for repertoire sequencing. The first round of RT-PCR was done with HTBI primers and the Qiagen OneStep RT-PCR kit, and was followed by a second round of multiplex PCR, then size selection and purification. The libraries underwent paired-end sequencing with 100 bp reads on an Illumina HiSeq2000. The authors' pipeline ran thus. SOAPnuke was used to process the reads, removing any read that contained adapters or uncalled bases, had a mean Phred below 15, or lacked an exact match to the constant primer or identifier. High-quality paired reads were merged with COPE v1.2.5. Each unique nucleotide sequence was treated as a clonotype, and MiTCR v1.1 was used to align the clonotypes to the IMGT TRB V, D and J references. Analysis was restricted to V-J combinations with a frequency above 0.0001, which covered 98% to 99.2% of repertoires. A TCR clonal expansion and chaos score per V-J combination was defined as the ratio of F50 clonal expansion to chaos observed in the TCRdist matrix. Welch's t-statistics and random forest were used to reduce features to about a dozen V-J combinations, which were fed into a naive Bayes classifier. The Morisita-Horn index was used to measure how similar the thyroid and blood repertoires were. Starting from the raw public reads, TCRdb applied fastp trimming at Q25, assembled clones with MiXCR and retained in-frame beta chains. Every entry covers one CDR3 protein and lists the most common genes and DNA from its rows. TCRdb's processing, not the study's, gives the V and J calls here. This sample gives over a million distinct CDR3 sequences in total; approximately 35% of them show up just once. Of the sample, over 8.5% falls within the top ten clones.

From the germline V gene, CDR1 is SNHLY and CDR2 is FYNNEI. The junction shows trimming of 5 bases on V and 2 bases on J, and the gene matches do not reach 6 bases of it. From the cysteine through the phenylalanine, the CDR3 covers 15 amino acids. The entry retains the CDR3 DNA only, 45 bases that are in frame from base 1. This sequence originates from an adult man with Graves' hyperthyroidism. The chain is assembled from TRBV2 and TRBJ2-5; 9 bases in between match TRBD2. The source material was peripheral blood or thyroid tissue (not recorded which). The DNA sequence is TGTGCCAGCAGTCATCGAGCGGGGGGTCAAGAGACCCAGTACTTC. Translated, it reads CASSHRAGGQETQYF. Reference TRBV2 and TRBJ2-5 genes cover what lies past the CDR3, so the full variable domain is EPEVTQTPSHQVTQMGQEVILRCVPISNHLYFYWYRQILGQKVEFLVSFYNNEISEKSEIFDDQFSVERPDGSNFTLKIRSTKLEDSAMYFCASSHRAGGQETQYFGPGTRLLVL.